Listed below are T cell receptor beta chains from one sample, sequenced in a study of neurological immune-mediated disorders. TCRdb reprocessed the 5' RACE reads with MiXCR, giving one entry per CDR3 protein. The repertoire holds around 53,000 distinct CDR3 sequences, with approximately 4.1% as singletons. The sample consisted of PBMCs. The receptors come from a middle-aged man with multiple sclerosis. CDR3s include the opening cysteine and the closing phenylalanine or tryptophan. Fields, in order: D gene, J gene, clone size, V gene, CDR3 protein, CDR3 DNA. The D gene is left open where the match is weak. Clone sizes are given selectively: once, few, many, or a class where the clone is expanded.

>TRBD1|TRBJ2-1|many|TRBV27
CASSLFRDRLYNEQFF
TGTGCCAGCAGTTTATTTCGGGACAGATTATACAATGAGCAGTTCTTC
>TRBD2|TRBJ2-3|many|TRBV20-1
CSVSDLFFPGLAGDTDTQYF
TGCAGTGTATCGGACCTCTTCTTTCCGGGACTAGCGGGAGACACAGATACGCAGTATTTT
>.|TRBJ1-1|many|TRBV29-1
CSVVRGMNTEAFF
TGCAGCGTCGTCCGGGGAATGAACACTGAAGCTTTCTTT
>.|TRBJ2-7|many|TRBV5-1
CASSWQGGGEQYF
TGCGCCAGCAGCTGGCAGGGAGGTGGGGAGCAGTACTTC
>TRBD2|TRBJ2-5|many|TRBV7-9
CASSSPRGGKTQYF
TGTGCCAGCAGCTCTCCCCGGGGGGGGAAGACCCAGTACTTC
>TRBD1|TRBJ1-5|many|TRBV12-3/TRBV12-4
CASSGRQGGEFQPQHF
TGTGCCAGCAGTGGACGACAGGGGGGAGAGTTTCAGCCCCAGCATTTT
>.|TRBJ1-5|many|TRBV7-9
CASSLASNQPQHF
TGTGCCAGCAGCTTAGCCAGCAATCAGCCCCAGCATTTT
>TRBD1|TRBJ1-5|many|TRBV20-1
CSASPGQHSDQPQHF
TGCAGTGCGTCTCCGGGACAGCATTCGGATCAGCCCCAGCATTTT
>TRBD2|TRBJ2-1|many|TRBV6-5
CASSSSGRYNEQFF
TGTGCCAGCAGTTCTAGCGGGAGATACAATGAGCAGTTCTTC
>TRBD1|TRBJ1-2|many|TRBV7-9
CASSSDRAIYGYTF
TGTGCCAGCAGCTCGGACAGGGCTATCTATGGCTACACCTTC
>TRBD2|TRBJ2-2|.|TRBV29-1
CSARTSGRATGELFF
TGCAGCGCACGGACTAGCGGGAGGGCCACCGGGGAGCTGTTTTTT
>TRBD2|TRBJ2-1|many|TRBV5-1
CASSVAGGVEEQFF
TGCGCCAGCAGCGTAGCGGGGGGGGTAGAGGAGCAGTTCTTC
>.|TRBJ1-2|many|TRBV5-1
CASSLAGDGTYGYTF
TGCGCCAGCAGCTTGGCCGGAGACGGTACCTATGGCTACACCTTC
>.|TRBJ2-1|many|TRBV20-1
CSARDLGGDNNEQFF
TGCAGTGCTAGAGACCTGGGGGGGGACAACAATGAGCAGTTCTTC
>.|TRBJ1-6|many|TRBV5-1
CASSSRTAGSPLHF
TGCGCCAGCAGCTCCAGGACAGCAGGTTCACCCCTCCACTTT
>.|TRBJ1-2|many|TRBV20-1
CSSKSFGIGGYTF
TGCAGTTCCAAGTCCTTCGGTATCGGGGGCTACACCTTC